This TCR beta chain originates from a study of blood T cell repertoires in COVID-19. Study information: T cells, B-cell-depleted T cells, or PBMCs provided the cDNA or gDNA that served as material.

This clone was counted between two and nine times. Original processing methods: Reference gene primer amplification gave estimated nucleated cell counts. Generated by immunoSEQ multiplex PCR, the TCRdb table keeps only in-frame clones and is missing some. V and J calls and clone size are those listed in that table; D and trimming were worked out from the DNA. The sample has approximately 80,000 clones, over 70% seen once. Germline V gene data show CDR1 as SEHNR and CDR2 as FQNEAQ (reference sequence). Trimming pared 1 base from V and 9 bases from J, leaving 7 bases between. The CDR3 is made up of 13 amino acids.

This clonotype was obtained from a man aged 50 to 60 with active or convalescent COVID-19. Material for sequencing was peripheral blood. J is TRBJ1-6 and V is TRBV7-9; D uncertain. The CDR3 DNA follows: TGTGCCAGCAGCTTAGGAGGTAGTTCACCCCTCCACTTT. It translates to CASSLGGSSPLHF.